The clone carrying this TCR beta chain was counted ten times or more. Its antigen is undetermined. These data belong to a study of Graves' ophthalmopathy and Graves' hyperthyroidism. Study conclusions and caveats: Blood also held most thyroid clonotypes expanded above 0.001 frequency. The 13-signature model separated ophthalmopathy from stable hyperthyroidism at 85% to 90% sensitivity and about 81% specificity.

Clinical symptoms, serum thyroxine, TRAb, thyroid ultrasound and orbital computed tomography determined diagnosis. CDR1 and CDR2 (germline): MDHEN, SYDVKM. Trimming left V 1 base short and J 0 bases short, with 16 bases between. This CDR3 is built from 18 residues. Amplified material comprised TCR beta CDR3 regions derived from RNA transcripts. A first-round RT-PCR used HTBI primers, followed by a second-round multiplex PCR. Each CDR3 protein is one row after TCRdb ran MiXCR on the multiplex PCR reads. The table has a few hundred thousand distinct CDR3 sequences, 15% to 20% seen once; the top ten hold roughly 12%.

The chain joins TRBV28 to TRBJ1-3; D might be TRBD1 (6 bases). This TCR was recovered from an adult man with Graves' ophthalmopathy. The specimen sequenced was peripheral blood. CDR3 bases: TGTGCCAGCAGTTTATTCTCCCCGTCGGACAGCTCTGGAAACACCATATATTTT. Amino acid sequence: CASSLFSPSDSSGNTIYF.